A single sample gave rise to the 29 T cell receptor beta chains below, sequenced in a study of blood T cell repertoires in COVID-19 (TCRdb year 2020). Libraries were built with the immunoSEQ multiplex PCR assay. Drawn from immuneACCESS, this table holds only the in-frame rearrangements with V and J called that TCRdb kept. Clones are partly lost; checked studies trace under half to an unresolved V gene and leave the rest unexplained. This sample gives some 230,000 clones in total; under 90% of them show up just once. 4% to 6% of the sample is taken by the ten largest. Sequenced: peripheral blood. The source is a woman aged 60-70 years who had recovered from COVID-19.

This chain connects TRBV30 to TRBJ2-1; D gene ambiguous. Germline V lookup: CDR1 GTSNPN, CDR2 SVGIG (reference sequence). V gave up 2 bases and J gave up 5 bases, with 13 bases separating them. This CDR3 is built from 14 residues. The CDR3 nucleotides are TGTGCCTGGAGTATCGGTCGAAAACACAATGAGCAGTTCTTC. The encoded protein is CAWSIGRKHNEQFF.

The CDR3 protein is CASSYATGGVGETQYF. The CDR3 DNA is TGTGCCAGCAGTTACGCGACAGGGGGCGTCGGGGAGACCCAGTACTTC. The chain links TRBV6-2 or TRBV6-3 to TRBJ2-5; 10 bases match TRBD1. J lost 5 bases, V lost 2 bases, and 8 bases had no gene match. Germline V CDR1 and CDR2: MNHEY, SVGEGT. The CDR3 runs to 16 residues.

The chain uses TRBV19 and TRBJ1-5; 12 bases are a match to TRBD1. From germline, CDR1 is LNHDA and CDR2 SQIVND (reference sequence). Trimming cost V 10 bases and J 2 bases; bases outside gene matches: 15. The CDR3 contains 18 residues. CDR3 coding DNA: TGTGCCACCACCTCGCGGGACAGGGGGCGAATGGGCAATCAGCCCCAGCATTTT. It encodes CATTSRDRGRMGNQPQHF.

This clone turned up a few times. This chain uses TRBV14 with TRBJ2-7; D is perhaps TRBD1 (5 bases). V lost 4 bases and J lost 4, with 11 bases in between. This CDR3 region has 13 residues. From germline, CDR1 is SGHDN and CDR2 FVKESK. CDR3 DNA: TGTGCCAGCAGCCTACAGGTAGATTACGAGCAGTACTTC. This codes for CASSLQVDYEQYF.

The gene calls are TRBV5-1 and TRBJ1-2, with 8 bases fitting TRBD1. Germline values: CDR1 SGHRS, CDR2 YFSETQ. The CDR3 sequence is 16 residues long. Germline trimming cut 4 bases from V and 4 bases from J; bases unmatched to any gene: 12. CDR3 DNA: TGCGCCAGCAGCCTAAGAACCGGGACAGGCATCTATGGCTACACCTTC. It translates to CASSLRTGTGIYGYTF.

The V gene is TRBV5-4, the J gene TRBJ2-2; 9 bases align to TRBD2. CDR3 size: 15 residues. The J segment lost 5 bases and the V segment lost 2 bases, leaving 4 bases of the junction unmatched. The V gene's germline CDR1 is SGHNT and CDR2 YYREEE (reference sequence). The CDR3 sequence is CASSFLAGRTGELFF. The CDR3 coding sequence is TGTGCCAGCAGCTTTCTAGCGGGGCGAACCGGGGAGCTGTTTTTT.

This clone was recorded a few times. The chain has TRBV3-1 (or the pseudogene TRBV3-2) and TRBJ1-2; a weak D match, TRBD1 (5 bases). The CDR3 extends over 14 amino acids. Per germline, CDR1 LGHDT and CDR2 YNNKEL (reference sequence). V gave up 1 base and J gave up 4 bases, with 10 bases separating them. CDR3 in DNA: TGTGCCAGCAGCCAAGTTTCCAGGGTCTATGGCTACACCTTC. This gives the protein CASSQVSRVYGYTF.

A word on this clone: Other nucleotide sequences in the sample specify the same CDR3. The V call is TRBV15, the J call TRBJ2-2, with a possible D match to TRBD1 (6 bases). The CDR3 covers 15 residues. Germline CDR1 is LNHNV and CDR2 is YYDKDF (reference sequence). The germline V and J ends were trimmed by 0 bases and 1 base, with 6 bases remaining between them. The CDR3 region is CATSRDRGNTGELFF. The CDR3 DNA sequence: TGTGCCACCAGCAGAGACAGGGGGAACACCGGGGAGCTGTTTTTT.

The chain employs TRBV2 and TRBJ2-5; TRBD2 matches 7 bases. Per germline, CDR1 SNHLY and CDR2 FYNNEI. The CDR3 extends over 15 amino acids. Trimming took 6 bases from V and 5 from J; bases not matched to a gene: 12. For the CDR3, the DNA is TGTGCCAGCAGGGCAACAGGACTAGTCATGGAGACCCAGTACTTC. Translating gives CASRATGLVMETQYF.

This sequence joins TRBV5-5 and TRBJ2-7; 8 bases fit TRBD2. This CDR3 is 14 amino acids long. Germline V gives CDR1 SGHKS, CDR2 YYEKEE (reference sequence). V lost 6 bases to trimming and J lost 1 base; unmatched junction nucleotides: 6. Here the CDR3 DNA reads TGTGCCAGCAACGAGCGGGGGCGATCCTACGAGCAGTACTTC. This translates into CASNERGRSYEQYF.

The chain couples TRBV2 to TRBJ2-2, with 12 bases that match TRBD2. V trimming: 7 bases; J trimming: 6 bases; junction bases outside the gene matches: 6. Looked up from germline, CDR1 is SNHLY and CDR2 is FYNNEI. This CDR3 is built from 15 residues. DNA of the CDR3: TGTGCCAGCAAAGAAGCTAGCGGGGGGGCCGGGGAGCTGTTTTTT. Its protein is CASKEASGGAGELFF.

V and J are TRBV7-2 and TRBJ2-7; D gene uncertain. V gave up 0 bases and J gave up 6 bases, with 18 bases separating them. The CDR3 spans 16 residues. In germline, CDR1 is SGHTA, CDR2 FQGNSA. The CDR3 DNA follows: TGTGCCAGCAGCTTAGCCTCGAATTCGTGGTACGGCGAGCAGTACTTC. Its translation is CASSLASNSWYGEQYF.

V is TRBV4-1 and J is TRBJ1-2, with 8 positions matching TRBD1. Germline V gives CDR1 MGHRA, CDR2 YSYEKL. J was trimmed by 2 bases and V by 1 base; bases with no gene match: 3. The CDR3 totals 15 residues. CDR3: CASSQVQGDNYGYTF. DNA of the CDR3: TGCGCCAGCAGCCAAGTACAGGGGGACAACTATGGCTACACCTTC.

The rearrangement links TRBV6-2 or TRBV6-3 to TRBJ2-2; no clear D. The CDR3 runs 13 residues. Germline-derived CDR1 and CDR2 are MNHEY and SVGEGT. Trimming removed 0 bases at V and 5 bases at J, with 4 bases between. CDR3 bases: TGTGCCAGCAGTTACTCGGAGACCGGGGAGCTGTTTTTT. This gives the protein CASSYSETGELFF.

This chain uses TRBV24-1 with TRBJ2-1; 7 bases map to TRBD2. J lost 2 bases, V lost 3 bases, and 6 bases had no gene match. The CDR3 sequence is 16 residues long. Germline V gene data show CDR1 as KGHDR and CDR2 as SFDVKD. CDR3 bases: TGTGCCACCAGTGATAAGTCAGCGGGGACCTACAATGAGCAGTTCTTC. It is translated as CATSDKSAGTYNEQFF.

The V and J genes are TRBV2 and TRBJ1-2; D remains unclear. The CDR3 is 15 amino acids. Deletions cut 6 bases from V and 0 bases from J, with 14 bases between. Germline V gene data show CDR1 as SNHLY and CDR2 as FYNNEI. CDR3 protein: CASRISLNTNYGYTF. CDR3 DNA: TGTGCCAGCAGAATTTCCTTAAACACTAACTATGGCTACACCTTC.

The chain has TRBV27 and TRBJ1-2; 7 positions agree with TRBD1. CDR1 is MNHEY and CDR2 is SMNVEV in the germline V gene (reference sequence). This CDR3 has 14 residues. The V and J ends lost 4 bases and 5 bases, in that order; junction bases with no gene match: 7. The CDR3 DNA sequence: TGTGCCAGCAGTTCCCAGACAGGGCCATATGGCTACACCTTC. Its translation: CASSSQTGPYGYTF.

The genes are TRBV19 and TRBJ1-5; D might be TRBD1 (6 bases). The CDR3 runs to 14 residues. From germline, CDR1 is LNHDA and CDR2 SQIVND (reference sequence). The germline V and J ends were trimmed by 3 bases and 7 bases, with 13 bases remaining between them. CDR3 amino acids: CASSILGGSQPQHF. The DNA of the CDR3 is TGTGCCAGTAGTATCCTTGGGGGCAGCCAGCCCCAGCATTTT. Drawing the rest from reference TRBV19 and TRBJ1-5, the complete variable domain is DGGITQSPKYLFRKEGQNVTLSCEQNLNHDAMYWYRQDPGQGLRLIYYSQIVNDFQKGDIAEGYSVSREKKESFPLTVTSAQKNPTAFYLCASSILGGSQPQHFGDGTRLSIL.

CDR3 bases: TGTGCCAGCTCACCACTCAGGGGCACTAATGAAAAACTGTTTTTT. This codes for CASSPLRGTNEKLFF. The chain is built from TRBV18 and TRBJ1-4, with a tentative D call TRBD1 (6 bases). Trimming left V 1 base short and J 2 bases short, with 8 bases between. There are 15 residues in the CDR3. Germline V CDR1 and CDR2: KGHSH, LQKENI. Supplemented by reference TRBV18 and TRBJ1-4, the full variable domain reads NAGVMQNPRHLVRRRGQEARLRCSPMKGHSHVYWYRQLPEEGLKFMVYLQKENIIDESGMPKERFSAEFPKEGPSILRIQQVVRGDSAAYFCASSPLRGTNEKLFFGSGTQLSVL.

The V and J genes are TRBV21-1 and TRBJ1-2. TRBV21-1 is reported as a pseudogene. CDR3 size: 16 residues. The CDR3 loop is CASSKVEGRTNYGYTF. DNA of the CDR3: TGTGCCAGCAGCAAAGTGGAGGGGCGGACTAACTATGGCTACACCTTC.

CDR3 bases: TGTGCCACCAGTGGAGGCGGGGCTAGCGGATCGAACACCGGGGAGCTGTTTTTT. Amino acids: CATSGGGASGSNTGELFF. The V and J genes are TRBV24-1 and TRBJ2-2; 7 bases agree with TRBD2. CDR1 and CDR2 (germline): KGHDR, SFDVKD. J gave up 0 bases and V 5 bases, and 11 bases lay outside the gene matches. The CDR3 has 18 residues.

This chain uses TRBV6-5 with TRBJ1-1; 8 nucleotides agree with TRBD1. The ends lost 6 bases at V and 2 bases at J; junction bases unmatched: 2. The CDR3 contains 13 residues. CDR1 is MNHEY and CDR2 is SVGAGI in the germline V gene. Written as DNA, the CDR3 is TGTGCCAGCAGGACAGGGGCAAACACTGAAGCTTTCTTT. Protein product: CASRTGANTEAFF.

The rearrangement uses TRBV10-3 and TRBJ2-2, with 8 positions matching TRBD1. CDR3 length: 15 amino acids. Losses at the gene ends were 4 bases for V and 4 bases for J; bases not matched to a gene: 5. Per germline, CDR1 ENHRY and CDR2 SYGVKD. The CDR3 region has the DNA TGTGCCATCAGTGGGACAGGGTTTGGCACCGGGGAGCTGTTTTTT. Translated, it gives CAISGTGFGTGELFF.

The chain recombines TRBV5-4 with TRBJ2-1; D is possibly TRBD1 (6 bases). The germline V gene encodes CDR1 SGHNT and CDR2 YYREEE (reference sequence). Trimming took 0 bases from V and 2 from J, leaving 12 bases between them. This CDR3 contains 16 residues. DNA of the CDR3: TGTGCCAGCAGCTTGGCACAGGGATCTACCTACAATGAGCAGTTCTTC. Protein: CASSLAQGSTYNEQFF.

CDR3: CASSETGGGSYNEQFF. The CDR3 DNA reads as TGTGCCAGCAGTGAAACAGGGGGGGGCTCCTACAATGAGCAGTTCTTC. V gene TRBV25-1 combines with J gene TRBJ2-1; weak D call: TRBD1 (8 bases). With 2 bases removed from V and 0 bases from J, the gap between germline ends came to 11 bases. There are 16 residues in the CDR3. Germline V gene sequence: CDR1 MGHDK, CDR2 SYGVNS.

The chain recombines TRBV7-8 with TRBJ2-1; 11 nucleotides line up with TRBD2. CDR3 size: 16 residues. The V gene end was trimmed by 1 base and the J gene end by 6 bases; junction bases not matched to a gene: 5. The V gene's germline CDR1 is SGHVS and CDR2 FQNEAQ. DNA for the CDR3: TGTGCCAGCAGCTTAGACGCTAGCGGGGGGCGCAATGAGCAGTTCTTC. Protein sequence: CASSLDASGGRNEQFF. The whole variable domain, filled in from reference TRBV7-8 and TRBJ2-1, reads GAGVSQSPRYKVAKRGQDVALRCDPISGHVSLFWYQQALGQGPEFLTYFQNEAQLDKSGLPSDRFFAERPEGSVSTLKIQRTQQEDSAVYLCASSLDASGGRNEQFFGPGTRLTVL.

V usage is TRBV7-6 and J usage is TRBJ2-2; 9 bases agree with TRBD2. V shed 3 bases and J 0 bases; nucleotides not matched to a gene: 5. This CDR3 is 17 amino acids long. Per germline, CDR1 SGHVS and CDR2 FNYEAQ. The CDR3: CASSFSGGVANTGELFF. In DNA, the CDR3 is TGTGCCAGCAGCTTTAGCGGGGGAGTTGCGAACACCGGGGAGCTGTTTTTT. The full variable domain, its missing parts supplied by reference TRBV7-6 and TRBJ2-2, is GAGVSQSPRYKVTKRGQDVALRCDPISGHVSLYWYRQALGQGPEFLTYFNYEAQQDKSGLPNDRFSAERPEGSISTLTIQRTEQRDSAMYRCASSFSGGVANTGELFFGEGSRLTVL.

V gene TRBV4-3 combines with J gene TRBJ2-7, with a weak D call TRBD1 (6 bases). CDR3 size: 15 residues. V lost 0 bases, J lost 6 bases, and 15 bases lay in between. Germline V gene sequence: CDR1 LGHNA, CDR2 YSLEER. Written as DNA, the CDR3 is TGCGCCAGCAGCCAAGATCACAGGGAAGGGGGCGAGCAGTACTTC. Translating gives CASSQDHREGGEQYF.

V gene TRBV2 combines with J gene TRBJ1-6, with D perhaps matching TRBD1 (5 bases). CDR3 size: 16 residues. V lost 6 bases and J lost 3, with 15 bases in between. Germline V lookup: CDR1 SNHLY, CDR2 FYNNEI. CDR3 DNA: TGTGCCAGCAGATCCGGTGCCGGGGGCTATAATTCACCCCTCCACTTT. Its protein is CASRSGAGGYNSPLHF. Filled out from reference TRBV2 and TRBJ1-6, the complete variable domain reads EPEVTQTPSHQVTQMGQEVILRCVPISNHLYFYWYRQILGQKVEFLVSFYNNEISEKSEIFDDQFSVERPDGSNFTLKIRSTKLEDSAMYFCASRSGAGGYNSPLHFGNGTRLTVT.